The 10 T cell receptor beta chains listed next were all sequenced from one sample in a study of shared clonotypes between healthy human individuals. Repertoires were generated with immunoSEQ multiplex PCR, while TCRdb's copy carries only in-frame clones and drops some. The sample includes about 1 million clones, about 74% of them seen just once. Sequenced: memory CD4+ T cells sorted from blood. The subset was: CD45RA-negative fraction. The receptors here all came from a man aged 18 to 30 in good health.

The chain combines TRBV9 with TRBJ2-1, with 14 bases that match TRBD2. With 4 bases clipped from V and 9 bases from J, the junction kept 18 bases outside the gene matches. The CDR3 consists of 19 residues. The germline gives CDR1 SGDLS, CDR2 YYNGEE. The CDR3 nucleotides are TGTGCCAGCAGCTACGGGACTAGCGGGAGAACACGGGGGGAGGGTGAGCAGTTCTTC. It codes for CASSYGTSGRTRGEGEQFF.

The chain is built from TRBV11-2 and TRBJ2-2; 10 bases are a match to TRBD2. Unmatched junction bases numbered 3, after V lost 2 bases and J lost 0 bases. Germline V lookup: CDR1 SGHAT, CDR2 FQNNGV. This CDR3 has 17 amino acids. The CDR3 sequence: CASSLSGRAANTGELFF. Written as DNA, the CDR3 is TGTGCCAGCAGCTTAAGCGGGAGGGCCGCGAACACCGGGGAGCTGTTTTTT.

This clone has only a few counts. The chain employs TRBV5-4 and TRBJ2-3, with 11 bases fitting TRBD2. The length of the CDR3 is 17 residues. The germline V gene has CDR1 SGHNT and CDR2 YYREEE (reference sequence). V dropped 0 bases and J dropped 5; count of bases not matched to a gene: 8. The CDR3 DNA sequence: TGTGCCAGCAGCTTGGGACTAGCGGGGCCAATGGGAGATACGCAGTATTTT. Its translation is CASSLGLAGPMGDTQYF.

In regard to this clone: Other DNA sequences in the sample encode the same CDR3. The J gene is TRBJ2-5, the V gene TRBV7-2; D ambiguous. The germline V gene encodes CDR1 SGHTA and CDR2 FQGNSA. The V end was cut by 1 base, the J end by 5 bases, with 8 bases between. The CDR3 runs 13 residues. CDR3 sequence: CASSLGRRETQYF. As DNA, the CDR3 is TGTGCCAGCAGCTTAGGACGACGGGAGACCCAGTACTTC. The variable domain in full, completed from reference TRBV7-2 and TRBJ2-5, reads GAGVSQSPSNKVTEKGKDVELRCDPISGHTALYWYRQSLGQGLEFLIYFQGNSAPDKSGLPSDRFSAERTGGSVSTLTIQRTQQEDSAVYLCASSLGRRETQYFGPGTRLLVL.

The chain employs TRBV11-2 and TRBJ2-6; D possibly corresponds to TRBD2 (5 bases). V lost 4 bases, J lost 0 bases, and 16 bases lay in between. The V gene's germline CDR1 is SGHAT and CDR2 FQNNGV. CDR3 length: 18 amino acids. CDR3 protein: CASSSRSGSLSGANVLTF. In DNA, the CDR3 is TGTGCCAGCAGCTCTAGATCGGGGAGCCTCTCTGGGGCCAACGTCCTGACTTTC.

The chain recombines TRBV27 with TRBJ1-5; D remains ambiguous. Trimming took 6 bases from V and 2 from J, leaving 14 bases between them. Per germline, CDR1 MNHEY and CDR2 SMNVEV (reference sequence). The CDR3 contains 15 residues. This chain's CDR3 is CASSLRMEGNQPQHF. In DNA, the CDR3 is TGTGCCAGCAGCCTAAGGATGGAGGGCAATCAGCCCCAGCATTTT.

V and J are TRBV5-1 and TRBJ2-2, with D possibly matching TRBD1 (5 bases). V dropped 3 bases and J dropped 2 bases, with 14 bases sitting between them. The CDR3 is 16 amino acids. CDR1 is SGHRS, CDR2 YFSETQ, per germline. In DNA, the CDR3 is TGCGCCAGCAGCTGGGTGGCGCAGGGTAACACCGGGGAGCTGTTTTTT. Translation gives CASSWVAQGNTGELFF.

In the case of this clone: This may be a read error, as it is one base from a much larger clone. V and J are TRBV2 and TRBJ1-5; D may be TRBD1 (6 bases). CDR1 SNHLY and CDR2 FYNNEI come from the germline V gene. Trimming took off 3 bases at V and 6 bases at J, with 15 bases between the two ends. This CDR3 contains 15 residues. CDR3 amino acids: CASSDTGKGAQPQHF. For the CDR3, the DNA is TGTGCCAGCAGTGACACAGGGAAAGGGGCTCAGCCCCAGCATTTT.

A note on this clone: Just one base apart from a much larger clone, this may be a read error. Other DNA sequences in this specimen translate into the identical CDR3. The chain joins TRBV5-1 to TRBJ1-2; D might be TRBD1 (6 bases). This CDR3 region has 13 residues. From germline, CDR1 is SGHRS and CDR2 YFSETQ. The CDR3 DNA reads as TGTGCCAGCAGTTATGCAGGGGAGGGAGGCTACACCTTC. As protein: CASSYAGEGGYTF.

This rearrangement joins TRBV28 to TRBJ1-2; TRBD1 aligns across 7 bases. The CDR3 contains 14 residues. Losses at the gene ends were 11 bases for V and 4 bases for J; bases not matched to a gene: 13. Germline V gives CDR1 MDHEN, CDR2 SYDVKM. This CDR3 is CAVGRTGGIYGYTF. The CDR3 nucleotides are TGTGCCGTGGGTAGGACAGGAGGGATCTATGGCTACACCTTC.